The 5 T cell receptor beta chains below come from one sample, sequenced in a study of response to subunit inactivated influenza vaccine. TCRdb reprocessed the RT-PCR reads via MiXCR and lists one record per CDR3 protein. The sample includes 540,000 or so distinct CDR3 sequences, 13% of them seen just once. Material: PBMCs from blood, obtained about 40 days after vaccination. The receptors derive from a man between 50 and 59 years old who received an inactivated influenza vaccine.

This clonotype came up a few times. V and J are TRBV24-1 and TRBJ2-5; D may be TRBD1 (6 bases). With 4 bases removed from V and 5 bases from J, the gap between germline ends came to 16 bases. Per germline, CDR1 KGHDR and CDR2 SFDVKD. The CDR3 is made up of 15 amino acids. CDR3 DNA sequence: TGTGCCACCAGTGACGGACAGACTATGCTGGAGACCCAGTACTTC. Protein: CATSDGQTMLETQYF.

The genes are TRBV5-1 and TRBJ1-1; D may be TRBD1 (6 bases). Looked up from germline, CDR1 is SGHRS and CDR2 is YFSETQ. This CDR3 contains 16 residues. V was trimmed by 0 bases and J by 4 bases, leaving 16 bases between them. The CDR3 protein is CASSLAPTGSGTEAFF. As DNA, the CDR3 is TGCGCCAGCAGCTTGGCCCCTACAGGGAGCGGCACTGAAGCTTTCTTT.

About this clonotype: One end of the junction does not line up with germline, which may come from a read error. The rearrangement links TRBV12-3 or TRBV12-4 to TRBJ1-4; 11 bases are a match to TRBD1. The length of the CDR3 is 15 residues. The CDR3 sequence is CASRGTGGTNDKLFF. The CDR3 coding sequence is TGTGCCAGCAGAGGGACAGGGGGGACTAATGATAAACTGTTTTTT.

This rearrangement joins TRBV7-9 to TRBJ2-3, with 7 bases identical to TRBD1. In germline, CDR1 is SEHNR, CDR2 FQNEAQ (reference sequence). The CDR3 runs to 16 residues. Trimming at V came to 5 bases and at J to 4 bases, leaving 12 bases not matched to a gene. CDR3 in amino acids: CASSRRSQGVADTQYF. For the CDR3, the DNA is TGTGCCAGCAGCCGTCGTAGCCAGGGGGTCGCAGATACGCAGTATTTT.

This clonotype turned up a few times. The chain combines TRBV19 with TRBJ2-7, with TRBD1 as a possible D gene (5 bases). Germline CDR1 LNHDA, CDR2 SQIVND (reference sequence). Trimming took 2 bases from V and 3 from J, leaving 11 bases between them. The CDR3 has 14 amino acids. The CDR3 protein is CASSITDTIYEQYF. CDR3 DNA sequence: TGTGCCAGTAGTATAACGGACACTATCTACGAGCAGTACTTC.